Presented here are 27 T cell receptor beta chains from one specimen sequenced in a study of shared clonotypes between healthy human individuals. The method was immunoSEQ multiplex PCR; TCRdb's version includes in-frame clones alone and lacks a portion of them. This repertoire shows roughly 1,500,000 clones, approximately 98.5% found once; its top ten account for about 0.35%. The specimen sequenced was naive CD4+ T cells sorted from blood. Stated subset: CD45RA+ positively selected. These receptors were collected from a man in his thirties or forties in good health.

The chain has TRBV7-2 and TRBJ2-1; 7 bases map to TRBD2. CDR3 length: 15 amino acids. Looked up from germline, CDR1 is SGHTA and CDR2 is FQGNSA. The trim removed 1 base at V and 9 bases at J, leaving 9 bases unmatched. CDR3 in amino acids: CASSLVVGGPGEQFF. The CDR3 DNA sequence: TGTGCCAGCAGCTTAGTTGTGGGAGGGCCTGGTGAGCAGTTCTTC.

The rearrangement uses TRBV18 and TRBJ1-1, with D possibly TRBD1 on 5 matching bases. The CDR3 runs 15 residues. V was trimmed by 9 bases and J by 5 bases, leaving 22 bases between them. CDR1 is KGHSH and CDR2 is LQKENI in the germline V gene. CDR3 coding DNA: TGTGCCAGTTGCCCGCGGGGACCCAAGTCGACTGAAGCTTTCTTT. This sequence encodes CASCPRGPKSTEAFF.

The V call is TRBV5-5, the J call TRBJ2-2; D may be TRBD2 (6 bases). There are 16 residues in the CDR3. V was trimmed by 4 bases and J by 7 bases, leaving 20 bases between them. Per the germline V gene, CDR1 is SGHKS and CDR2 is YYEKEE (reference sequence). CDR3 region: CASSLMGGQANGELFF. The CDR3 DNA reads TGTGCCAGCAGCCTGATGGGAGGTCAAGCCAACGGGGAGCTGTTTTTT.

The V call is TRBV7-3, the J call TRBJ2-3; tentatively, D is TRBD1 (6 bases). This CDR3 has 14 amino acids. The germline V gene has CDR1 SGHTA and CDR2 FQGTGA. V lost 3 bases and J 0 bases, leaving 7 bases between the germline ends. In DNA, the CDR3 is TGTGCCAGCAGCTTGGACAGTAGCACAGATACGCAGTATTTT. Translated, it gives CASSLDSSTDTQYF.

This chain's CDR3 is CASSLSLGRAAYEQYF. In nucleotides, the CDR3 is TGTGCCAGCAGCTTATCTCTGGGCAGGGCCGCCTACGAGCAGTACTTC. V and J are TRBV7-6 and TRBJ2-7; tentatively, D is TRBD1 (5 bases). This CDR3 is built from 16 residues. The germline CDR1 and CDR2 sequences are SGHVS and FNYEAQ. Trimming pared 2 bases from V and 2 bases from J, leaving 16 bases between.

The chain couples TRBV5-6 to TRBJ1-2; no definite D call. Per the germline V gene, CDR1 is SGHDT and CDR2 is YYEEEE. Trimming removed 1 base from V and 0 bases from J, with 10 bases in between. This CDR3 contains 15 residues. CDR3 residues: CASSLPGRANYGYTF. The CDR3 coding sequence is TGTGCCAGCAGCTTGCCGGGTAGAGCTAACTATGGCTACACCTTC.

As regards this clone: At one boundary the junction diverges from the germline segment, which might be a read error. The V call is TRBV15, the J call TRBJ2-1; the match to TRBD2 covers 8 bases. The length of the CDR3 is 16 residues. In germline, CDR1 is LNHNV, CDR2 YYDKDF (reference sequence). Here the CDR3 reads CATSLRTSPSHNEQFF. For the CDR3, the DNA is TGTGCCACCAGCCTTAGGACTAGCCCCTCCCACAATGAGCAGTTCTTC.

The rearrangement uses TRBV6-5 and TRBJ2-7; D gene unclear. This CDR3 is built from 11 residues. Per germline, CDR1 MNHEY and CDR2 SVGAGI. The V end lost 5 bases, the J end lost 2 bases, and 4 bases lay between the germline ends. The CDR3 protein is CASSAPYEQYF. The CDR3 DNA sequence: TGTGCCAGCAGTGCCCCCTACGAGCAGTACTTC.

The CDR3 is CASSLYIGGPYEQYF. The CDR3 DNA sequence: TGTGCCAGCAGCTTATACATCGGGGGACCCTACGAGCAGTACTTC. The chain carries TRBV5-8 and TRBJ2-7, with D possibly being TRBD2 (6 bases). CDR3 length equals 15 residues. V gave up 2 bases and J gave up 2 bases, with 14 bases separating them. Germline-derived CDR1 and CDR2 are SGHTS and YDEGEE.

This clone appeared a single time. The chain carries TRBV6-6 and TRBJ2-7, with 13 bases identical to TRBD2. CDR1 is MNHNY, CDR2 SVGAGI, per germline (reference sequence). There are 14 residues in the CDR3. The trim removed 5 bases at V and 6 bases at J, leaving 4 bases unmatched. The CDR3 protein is CASSRTSGSSEQYF. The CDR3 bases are TGTGCCAGCAGTAGGACTAGCGGGAGTTCCGAGCAGTACTTC.

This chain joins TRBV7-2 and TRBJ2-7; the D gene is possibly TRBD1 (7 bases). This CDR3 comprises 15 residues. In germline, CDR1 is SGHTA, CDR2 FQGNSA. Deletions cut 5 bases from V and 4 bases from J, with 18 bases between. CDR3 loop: CASSLEGAYSYEQYF. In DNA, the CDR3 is TGTGCCAGCAGCCTGGAGGGGGCGTACAGTTACGAGCAGTACTTC. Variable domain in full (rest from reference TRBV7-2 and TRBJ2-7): GAGVSQSPSNKVTEKGKDVELRCDPISGHTALYWYRQSLGQGLEFLIYFQGNSAPDKSGLPSDRFSAERTGGSVSTLTIQRTQQEDSAVYLCASSLEGAYSYEQYFGPGTRLTVT.

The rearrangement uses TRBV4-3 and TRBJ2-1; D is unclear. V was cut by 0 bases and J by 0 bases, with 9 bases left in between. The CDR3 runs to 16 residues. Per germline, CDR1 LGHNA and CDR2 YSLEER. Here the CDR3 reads CASSQDRRGSYNEQFF. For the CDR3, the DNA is TGCGCCAGCAGCCAAGATCGCCGCGGCTCCTACAATGAGCAGTTCTTC.

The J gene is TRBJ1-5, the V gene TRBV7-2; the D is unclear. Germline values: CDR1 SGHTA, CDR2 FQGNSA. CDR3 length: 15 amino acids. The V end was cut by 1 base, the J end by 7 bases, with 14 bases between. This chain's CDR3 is CASSLDSARQQPQHF. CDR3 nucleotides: TGTGCCAGCAGCTTAGATTCCGCCCGGCAACAGCCCCAGCATTTT.

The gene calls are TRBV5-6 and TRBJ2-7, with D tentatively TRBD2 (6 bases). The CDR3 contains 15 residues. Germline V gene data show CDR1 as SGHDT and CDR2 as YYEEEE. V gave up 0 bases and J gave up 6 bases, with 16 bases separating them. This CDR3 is CASSLVDGRGAEQYF. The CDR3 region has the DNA TGTGCCAGCAGCTTGGTGGACGGGAGAGGTGCCGAGCAGTACTTC.

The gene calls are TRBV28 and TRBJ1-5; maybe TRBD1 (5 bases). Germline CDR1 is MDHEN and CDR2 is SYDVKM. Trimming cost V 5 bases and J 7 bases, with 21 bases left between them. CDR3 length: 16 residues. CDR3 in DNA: TGTGCCAGCAGTCTTAGGGCGGGGGTTGGTAAGCAGCCCCAGCATTTT. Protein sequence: CASSLRAGVGKQPQHF.

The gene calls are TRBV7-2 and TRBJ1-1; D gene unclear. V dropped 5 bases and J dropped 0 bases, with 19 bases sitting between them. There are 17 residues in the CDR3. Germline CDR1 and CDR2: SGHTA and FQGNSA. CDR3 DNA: TGTGCCAGCAGCCCCAGACCCGGGATTATTGTGAACACTGAAGCTTTCTTT. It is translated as CASSPRPGIIVNTEAFF.

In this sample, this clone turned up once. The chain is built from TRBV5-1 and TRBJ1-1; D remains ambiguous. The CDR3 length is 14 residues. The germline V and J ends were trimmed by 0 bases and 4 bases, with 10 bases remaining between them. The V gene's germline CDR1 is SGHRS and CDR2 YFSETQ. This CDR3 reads CASSLGSKPTEAFF. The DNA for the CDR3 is TGCGCCAGCAGCTTGGGCTCTAAACCCACTGAAGCTTTCTTT.

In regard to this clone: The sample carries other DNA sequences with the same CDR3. CDR3 coding DNA: TGTGCCAGCAGCTTAGTCGGTCAGGGATACACTGAAGCTTTCTTT. Its translation is CASSLVGQGYTEAFF. The chain carries TRBV7-2 and TRBJ1-1, with TRBD1 as a possible D gene (5 bases). The CDR3 is 15 amino acids. V gave up 1 base and J gave up 3 bases, with 12 bases separating them. Germline CDR1 and CDR2: SGHTA and FQGNSA.

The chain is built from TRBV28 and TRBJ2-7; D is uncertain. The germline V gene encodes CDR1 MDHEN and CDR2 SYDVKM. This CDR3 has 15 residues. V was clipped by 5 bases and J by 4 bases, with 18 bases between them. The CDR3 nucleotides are TGTGCCAGCAGTCCTCTTCGGCACCGCCTATACGAGCAGTACTTC. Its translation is CASSPLRHRLYEQYF.

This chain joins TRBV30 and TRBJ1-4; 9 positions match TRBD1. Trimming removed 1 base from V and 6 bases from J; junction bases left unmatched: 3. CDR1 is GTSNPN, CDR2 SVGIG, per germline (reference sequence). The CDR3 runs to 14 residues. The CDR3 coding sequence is TGTGCCTGGAGTGGGACAGGGGTGCATGAAAAACTGTTTTTT. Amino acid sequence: CAWSGTGVHEKLFF.

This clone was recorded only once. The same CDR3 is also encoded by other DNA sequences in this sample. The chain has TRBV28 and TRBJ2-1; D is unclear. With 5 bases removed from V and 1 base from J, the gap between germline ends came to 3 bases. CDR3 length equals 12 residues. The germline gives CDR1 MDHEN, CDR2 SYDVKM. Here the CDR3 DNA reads TGTGCCAGCAGTGTTTCCTACAATGAGCAGTTCTTC. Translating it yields CASSVSYNEQFF. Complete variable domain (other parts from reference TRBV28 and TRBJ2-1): DVKVTQSSRYLVKRTGEKVFLECVQDMDHENMFWYRQDPGLGLRLIYFSYDVKMKEKGDIPEGYSVSREKKERFSLILESASTNQTSMYLCASSVSYNEQFFGPGTRLTVL.

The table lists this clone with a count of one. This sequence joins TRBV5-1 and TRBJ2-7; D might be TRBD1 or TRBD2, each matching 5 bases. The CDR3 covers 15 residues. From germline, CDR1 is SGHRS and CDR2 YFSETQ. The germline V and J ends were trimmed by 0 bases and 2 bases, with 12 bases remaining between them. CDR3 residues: CASSLAGQGAYEQYF. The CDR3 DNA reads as TGCGCCAGCAGCTTGGCCGGGCAGGGAGCCTACGAGCAGTACTTC.

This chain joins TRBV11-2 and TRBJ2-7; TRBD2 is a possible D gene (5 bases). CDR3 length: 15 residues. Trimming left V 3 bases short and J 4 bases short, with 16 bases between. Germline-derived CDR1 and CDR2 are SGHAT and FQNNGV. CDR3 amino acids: CASSFTGLKFYEQYF. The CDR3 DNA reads TGTGCCAGCAGCTTTACCGGACTCAAGTTTTACGAGCAGTACTTC.

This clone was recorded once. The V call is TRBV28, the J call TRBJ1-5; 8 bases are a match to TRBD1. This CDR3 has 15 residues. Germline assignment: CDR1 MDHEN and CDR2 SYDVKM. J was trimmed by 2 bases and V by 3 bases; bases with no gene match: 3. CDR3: CASSFDRGRNQPQHF. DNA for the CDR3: TGTGCCAGCAGTTTCGACAGGGGACGCAATCAGCCCCAGCATTTT.

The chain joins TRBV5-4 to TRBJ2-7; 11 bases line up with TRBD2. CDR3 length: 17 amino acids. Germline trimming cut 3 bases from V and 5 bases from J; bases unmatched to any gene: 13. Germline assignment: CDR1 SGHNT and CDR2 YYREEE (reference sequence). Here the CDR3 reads CASSSKRVLAGGHEQYF. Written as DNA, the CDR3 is TGTGCCAGCAGCTCCAAAAGGGTTCTAGCGGGAGGCCACGAGCAGTACTTC.

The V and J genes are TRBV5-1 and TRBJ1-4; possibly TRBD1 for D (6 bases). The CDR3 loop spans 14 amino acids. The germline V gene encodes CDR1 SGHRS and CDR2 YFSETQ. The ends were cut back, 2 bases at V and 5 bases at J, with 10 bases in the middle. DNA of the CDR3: TGCGCCAGCAGCTTACAGGGACAAAATGAAAAACTGTTTTTT. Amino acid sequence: CASSLQGQNEKLFF.

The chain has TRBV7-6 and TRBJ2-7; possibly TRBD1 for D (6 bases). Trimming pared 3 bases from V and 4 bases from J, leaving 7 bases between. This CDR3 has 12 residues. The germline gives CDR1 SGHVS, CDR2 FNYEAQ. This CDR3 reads CASSFTGYEQYF. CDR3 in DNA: TGTGCCAGCAGCTTCACAGGGTACGAGCAGTACTTC.